The clone carrying this TCR beta chain was detected ten times or more. As yet, its antigen is unknown. An end of the junction does not agree with germline; a read error may underlie this. The use of a sample-barcoded 5' primer and a J-beta primer mix characterized a second PCR of about 6 to 12 cycles. TCRdb re-called the 5' RACE reads with MiXCR, one entry per CDR3 protein. The sample lists 700,000 to 850,000 distinct CDR3 sequences, 36% occurring once. Peripheral blood samples of about 10 milliliters were drawn from each donor. At least 6 million PBMCs were isolated per sample. This record belongs to a study of blood T cells in healthy people across ages. Study-level findings and limits: While age rose, TCR beta diversity per million T cells dropped in a roughly linear way. A conclusive naive versus antigen-experienced comparison was prevented by the unsorted PBMCs.

The CDR3 is made up of 13 amino acids. The sequenced material came from blood. The TCR sequence derives from a man younger than 35 in good health. The genes are TRBV12-3 or TRBV12-4 and TRBJ2-3; D is undetermined. The DNA for the CDR3 is TGTGCCAGCAGCTTAGTAGTCACAGATACGCAGTATTTT. Translated: CASSLVVTDTQYF.